The present TCR beta chain was sequenced within a study of blood T cells in healthy people across ages. Study outcomes and limitations: The study found more naive CD4+ cells and higher diversity in long-lived than aged donors.

The use of a sample-barcoded 5' primer and a J-beta primer mix characterized a second PCR of about 7 to 12 cycles. TCRdb recomputed calls from the 5' RACE reads with MiXCR, one row per CDR3 protein. The top ten hold under 9.5% of the sample, which has more than 600,000 distinct CDR3 sequences, around 25% seen once. In the case of this clonotype: The target antigen is unknown.

This same sample was also part of a study on T cells of mothers and their children. That report adds: Every microgram of extracted RNA entered cDNA synthesis, around 1.6 ug per 15 ul. Thymic selection, a shaping force on TCR recombination output, acts similarly in related and unrelated pairs. Clones that were microchimeric and persistent were not detected among T cells.

Sequenced sample: blood. The TCR originated in a boy between 10 and 17 years old in good health.

CDR3 DNA: TGTGCCAGCAGCTTGGGCCCGACGGGCTACGAGCAGTGCGTC. This translates into CASSLGPTGYEQCV. The chain employs TRBV5-5 and TRBJ2-7; D gene ambiguous. This CDR3 is built from 14 residues. Germline-derived CDR1 and CDR2 are SGHKS and YYEKEE (reference sequence).